This T cell receptor (beta chain) came from a study of T cells expressing NK-cell markers. Study in general: Researchers got TCR beta repertoires out of sorted CD3+CD56+NKG2C+, CD3+CD56+NKG2C- and CD3+CD56-NKG2C+ T cells. Seropositivity for HCMV was found in seven of the eight sequenced donors, with one seronegative.

The CDR3 covers 14 residues. To note about this clonotype: Its target is unknown.

General study results and limits: These clonotypes also led the CD3+CD56-NKG2C+ fraction in a handful of donors.

No DNA is given; TCRdb re-called the 5' RACE reads and lists each CDR3 protein once. The specimen's table records over 200,000 distinct CDR3 sequences. This chain links TRBV12-3 or TRBV12-4 with TRBJ1-2; without DNA, the TCRdb call of TRBD1 cannot be checked. The sequence derives from a young man in good health. The sequencing sample was made of blood T cells: a sorted CD56 or NKG2C T cell subset, CD4+ or CD8+ T cells, or bulk PBMC T cells (not recorded which). The CDR3 loop reads CASTSTQTGLGYTF.